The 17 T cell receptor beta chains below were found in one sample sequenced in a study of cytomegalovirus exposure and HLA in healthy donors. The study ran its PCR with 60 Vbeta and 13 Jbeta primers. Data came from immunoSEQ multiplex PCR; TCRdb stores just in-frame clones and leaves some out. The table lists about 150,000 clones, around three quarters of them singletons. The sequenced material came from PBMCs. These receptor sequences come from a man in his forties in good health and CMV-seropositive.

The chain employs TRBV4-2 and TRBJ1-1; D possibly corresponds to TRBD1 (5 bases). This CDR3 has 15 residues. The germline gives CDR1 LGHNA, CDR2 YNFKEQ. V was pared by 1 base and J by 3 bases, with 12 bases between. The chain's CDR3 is CASSQGGVRDTEAFF. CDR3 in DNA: TGTGCCAGCAGCCAAGGGGGGGTAAGGGACACTGAAGCTTTCTTT.

The CDR3 DNA sequence: TGTGCCAGTGGCATCGGGGGGAGTCGTTCACCCCTCCACTTT. It specifies CASGIGGSRSPLHF. The rearrangement joins TRBV19 to TRBJ1-6; D possibly corresponds to TRBD1 (5 bases). The germline gives CDR1 LNHDA, CDR2 SQIVND (reference sequence). V was pared by 8 bases and J by 9 bases, with 17 bases between. CDR3 length equals 14 residues.

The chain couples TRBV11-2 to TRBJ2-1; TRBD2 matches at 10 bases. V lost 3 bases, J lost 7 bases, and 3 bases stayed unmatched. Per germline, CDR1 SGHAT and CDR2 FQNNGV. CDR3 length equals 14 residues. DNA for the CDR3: TGTGCCAGCAGCTTCACTAGCGGGACGAATGAGCAGTTCTTC. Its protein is CASSFTSGTNEQFF.

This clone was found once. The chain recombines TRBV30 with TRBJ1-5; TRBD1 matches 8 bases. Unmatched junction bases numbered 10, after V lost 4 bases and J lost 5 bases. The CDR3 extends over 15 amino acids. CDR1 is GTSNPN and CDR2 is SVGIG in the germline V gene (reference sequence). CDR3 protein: CAWTPIDRGDQPQHF. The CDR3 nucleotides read TGTGCCTGGACCCCGATAGACAGGGGCGATCAGCCCCAGCATTTT.

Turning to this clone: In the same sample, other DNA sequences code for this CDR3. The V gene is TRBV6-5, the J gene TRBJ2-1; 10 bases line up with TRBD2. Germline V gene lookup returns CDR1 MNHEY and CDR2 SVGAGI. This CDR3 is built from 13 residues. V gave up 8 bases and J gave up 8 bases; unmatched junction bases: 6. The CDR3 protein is CASHRLAGDEQFF. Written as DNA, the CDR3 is TGTGCCAGCCACCGGCTAGCGGGAGATGAGCAGTTCTTC.

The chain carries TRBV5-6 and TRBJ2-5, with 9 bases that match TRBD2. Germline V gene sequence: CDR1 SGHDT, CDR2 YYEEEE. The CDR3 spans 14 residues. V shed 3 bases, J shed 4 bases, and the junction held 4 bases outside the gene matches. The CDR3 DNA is TGTGCCAGCAGCTCGGGACTAGCAATAGAGACCCAGTACTTC. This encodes CASSSGLAIETQYF.

The CDR3 reads CASSIQLAGQNEQYF. In DNA form, the CDR3 reads TGTGCCAGTAGTATTCAGCTAGCGGGGCAGAACGAGCAGTACTTC. The rearrangement joins TRBV19 to TRBJ2-7, with TRBD2 matching over 9 bases. The V segment lost 3 bases and the J segment 5 bases; nucleotides outside the gene matches: 8. The V gene's germline CDR1 is LNHDA and CDR2 SQIVND (reference sequence). CDR3 length: 15 amino acids.

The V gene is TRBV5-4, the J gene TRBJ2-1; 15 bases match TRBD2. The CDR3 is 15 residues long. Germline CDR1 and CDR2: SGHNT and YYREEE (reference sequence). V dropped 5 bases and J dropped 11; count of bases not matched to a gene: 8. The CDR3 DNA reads TGTGCCAGCAGTCCCGGGACTAGCGGGGGGAGGAAGCAGTTCTTC. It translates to CASSPGTSGGRKQFF.

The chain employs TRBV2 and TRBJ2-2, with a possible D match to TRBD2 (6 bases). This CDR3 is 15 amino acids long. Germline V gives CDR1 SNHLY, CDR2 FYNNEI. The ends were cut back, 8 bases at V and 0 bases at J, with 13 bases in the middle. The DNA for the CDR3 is TGTGCCAGCGGTAGGGAGCGGGCGAACACCGGGGAGCTGTTTTTT. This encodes CASGRERANTGELFF.

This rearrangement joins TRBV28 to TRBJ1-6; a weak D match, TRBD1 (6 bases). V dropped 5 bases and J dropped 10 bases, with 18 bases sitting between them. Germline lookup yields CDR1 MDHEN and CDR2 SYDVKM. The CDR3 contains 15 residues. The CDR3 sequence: CASSIRPGDGSPLHF. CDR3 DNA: TGTGCCAGCAGTATCCGACCAGGGGATGGCTCACCCCTCCACTTT.

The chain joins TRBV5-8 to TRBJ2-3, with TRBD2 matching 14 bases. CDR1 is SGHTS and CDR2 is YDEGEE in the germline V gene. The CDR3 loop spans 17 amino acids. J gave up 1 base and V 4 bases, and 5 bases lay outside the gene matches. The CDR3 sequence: CASSLGTSGSRTDTQYF. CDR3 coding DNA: TGTGCCAGCAGCCTCGGGACTAGCGGGAGTCGCACAGATACGCAGTATTTT.

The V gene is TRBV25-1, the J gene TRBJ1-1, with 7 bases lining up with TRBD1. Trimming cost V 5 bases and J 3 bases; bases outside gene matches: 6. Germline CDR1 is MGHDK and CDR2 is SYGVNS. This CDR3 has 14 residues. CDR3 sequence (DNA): TGTGCCAGCAGTAGAGACAGGGTTGACACTGAAGCTTTCTTT. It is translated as CASSRDRVDTEAFF.

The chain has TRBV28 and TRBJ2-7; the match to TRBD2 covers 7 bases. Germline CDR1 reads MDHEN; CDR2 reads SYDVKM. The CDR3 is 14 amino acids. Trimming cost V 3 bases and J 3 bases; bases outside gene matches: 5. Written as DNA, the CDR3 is TGTGCCAGCAGTTTCTGGGGACTAATCTACGAGCAGTACTTC. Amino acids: CASSFWGLIYEQYF.

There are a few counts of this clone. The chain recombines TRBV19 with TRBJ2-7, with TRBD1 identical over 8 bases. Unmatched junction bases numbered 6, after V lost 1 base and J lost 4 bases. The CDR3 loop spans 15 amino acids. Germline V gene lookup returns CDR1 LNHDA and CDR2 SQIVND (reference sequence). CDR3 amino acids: CASSIAGQGRYEQYF. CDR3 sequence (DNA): TGTGCCAGTAGTATAGCCGGACAGGGTCGGTACGAGCAGTACTTC.

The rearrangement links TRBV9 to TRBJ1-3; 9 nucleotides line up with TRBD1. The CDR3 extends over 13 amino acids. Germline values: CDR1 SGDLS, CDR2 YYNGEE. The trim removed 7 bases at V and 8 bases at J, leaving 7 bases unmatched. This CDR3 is CASGDRVQDTIYF. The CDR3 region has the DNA TGTGCCAGCGGGGACAGGGTACAGGACACCATATATTTT.

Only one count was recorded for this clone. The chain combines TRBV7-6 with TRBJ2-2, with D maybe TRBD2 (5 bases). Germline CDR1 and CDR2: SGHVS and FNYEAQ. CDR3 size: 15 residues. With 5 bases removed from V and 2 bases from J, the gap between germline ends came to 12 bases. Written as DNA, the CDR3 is TGTGCCAGCAGCCCCCGGACTGCTAACACCGGGGAGCTGTTTTTT. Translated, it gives CASSPRTANTGELFF.

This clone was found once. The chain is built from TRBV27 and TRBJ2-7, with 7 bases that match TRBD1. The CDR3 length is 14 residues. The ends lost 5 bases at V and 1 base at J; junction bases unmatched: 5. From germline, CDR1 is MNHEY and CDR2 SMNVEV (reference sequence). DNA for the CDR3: TGTGCCAGCAGTCTCAGACAGGGATCCTACGAGCAGTACTTC. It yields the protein CASSLRQGSYEQYF.